These T cell receptor beta chains were read from a single sample in a study of regulatory T cells. TCRdb's copy holds only in-frame clones and misses some; the assay was immunoSEQ multiplex PCR. The sample shows 20,000 or so clones, approximately 93% of them seen only once. Material: CD8+ T cells sorted from blood. The receptors were sampled from a child aged 2 to 15 with CD3G deficiency. CDR3s include the opening cysteine and the closing phenylalanine or tryptophan. The order of the fields is V gene, J gene, CDR3 protein.

>TRBV28|TRBJ2-6
CASSSYIQGLPGANVLTF
>TRBV13|TRBJ2-3
CASSGEGADTQYF
>TRBV4-1|TRBJ2-1
CASSQEPPRSSYNEQFF
>TRBV28|TRBJ1-4
CASSRPDEKLFF
>TRBV7-9|TRBJ2-1
CASSSLGTAYNEQFF
>TRBV6-1|TRBJ2-1
CASSDWTSWKYNEQFF
>TRBV18|TRBJ2-1
CASSPPSVNEQFF
>TRBV28|TRBJ1-1
CASSQNTEAFF
>TRBV4-1|TRBJ2-3
CASSQVHWDTQYF
>TRBV28|TRBJ1-2
CASSSRAGTGFYGYTF
>TRBV7-6|TRBJ2-7
CASSSAPGGEQYF
>TRBV28|TRBJ2-3
CASSQRGLVYTDTQYF
>TRBV7-8|TRBJ2-1
CASSLAVAPSYNEQFF
>TRBV18|TRBJ2-3
CASSPSAGVDTDTQYF
>TRBV5-1|TRBJ2-7
CASSLAPAYEQYF
>TRBV11-2|TRBJ2-3
CASSLLKVGDTQYF
>TRBV13|TRBJ1-1
CASSLGRTTEAFF
>TRBV6-1|TRBJ1-5
CASSVNSYSNQPQHF
>TRBV27|TRBJ2-2
CASSPGGGYAGELFF
>TRBV9|TRBJ2-3
CASSSGGGVDTQYF
>TRBV7-8|TRBJ2-1
CASSFYDRGDEQFF
>TRBV28|TRBJ1-1
CASSLTRRDTEAFF
>TRBV19|TRBJ1-2
CASSPTRGTETSNYGYTF
>TRBV10-3|TRBJ2-7
CAISAASRDSNGLQYF
>TRBV6-1|TRBJ2-7
CASSEPGLAVYEQYF
>TRBV19|TRBJ2-1
CASSQGNEQFF
>TRBV5-1|TRBJ2-1
CASSPPGGLEQFF
>TRBV6-1|TRBJ2-7
CASSNRVSYEQYF
>TRBV28|TRBJ2-7
CASSFAGVVYEQYF
>TRBV28|TRBJ2-3
CATLGVEGTDTQYF
>TRBV28|TRBJ1-1
CASSLAQGGRAFF
>TRBV7-8|TRBJ2-1
CASSLSFWNEQFF
>TRBV28|TRBJ2-4
CASSFTGGNIQYF
>TRBV4-1|TRBJ1-1
CASSHPGAEAFF
>TRBV19|TRBJ2-1
CASSIGLAGDLYNEQFF
>TRBV28|TRBJ2-1
CASSLWGRSYNEQFF
>TRBV6-1|TRBJ2-3
CASSLGTGKKDTQYF
>TRBV28|TRBJ2-4
CASSPRGVLVAKNIQYF
>TRBV30|TRBJ2-2
CAWRSRSTGELFF
>TRBV28|TRBJ2-1
CASSPYSDNEQFF